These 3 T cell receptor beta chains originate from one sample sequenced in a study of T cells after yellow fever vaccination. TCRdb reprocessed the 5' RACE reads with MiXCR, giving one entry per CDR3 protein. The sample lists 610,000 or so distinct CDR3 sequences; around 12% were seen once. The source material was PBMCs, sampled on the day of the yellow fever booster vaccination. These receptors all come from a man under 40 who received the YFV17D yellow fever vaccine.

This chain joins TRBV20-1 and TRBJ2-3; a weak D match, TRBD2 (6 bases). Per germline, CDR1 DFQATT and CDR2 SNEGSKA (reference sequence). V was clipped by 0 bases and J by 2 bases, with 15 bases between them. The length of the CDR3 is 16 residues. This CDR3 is CSARDLGGVATDTQYF. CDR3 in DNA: TGCAGTGCTAGAGATTTGGGGGGAGTAGCCACAGATACGCAGTATTTT.

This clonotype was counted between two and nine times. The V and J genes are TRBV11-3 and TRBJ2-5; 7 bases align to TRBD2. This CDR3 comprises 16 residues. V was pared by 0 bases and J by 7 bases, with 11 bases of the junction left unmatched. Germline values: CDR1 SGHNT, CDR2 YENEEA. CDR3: CASSLESSGPGGTQYF. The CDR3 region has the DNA TGTGCCAGCAGCTTAGAATCTAGCGGCCCTGGGGGGACCCAGTACTTC.

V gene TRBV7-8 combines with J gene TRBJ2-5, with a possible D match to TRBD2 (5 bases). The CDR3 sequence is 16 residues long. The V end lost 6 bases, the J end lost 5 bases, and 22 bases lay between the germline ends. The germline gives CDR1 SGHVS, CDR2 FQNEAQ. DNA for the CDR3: TGTGCCAGCAGATCAAGCCCCGGGGTCCGTCGTGAGACCCAGTACTTC. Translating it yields CASRSSPGVRRETQYF.